This T cell receptor beta chain appears in the sequencing data of a study of shared clonotypes between healthy human individuals. Study overall: Per-donor plates numbered three CD4 naive, three CD4 memory, two CD8 naive and one CD8 memory.

Clones were read by immunoSEQ multiplex PCR, and TCRdb kept only the in-frame ones, dropping some. Of roughly 1,800,000 clones listed, about 95% are singletons. Germline assignment: CDR1 SNHLY and CDR2 FYNNEI. Unmatched junction bases numbered 8, after V lost 6 bases and J lost 5 bases. This CDR3 is 15 amino acids long. Selected positively for CCR7 and CD45RO-negative, naive CD8 cells excluded terminally differentiated effector memory CD45RA+ cells. This receptor was identified in a man between 18 and 35 years old in good health. The chain links TRBV2 to TRBJ2-1, with 9 bases lining up with TRBD1. Sequenced input: naive CD8+ T cells sorted from blood. CDR3: CASSGLDRGNNEQFF. CDR3 DNA sequence: TGTGCCAGCAGCGGGTTGGACAGGGGTAACAATGAGCAGTTCTTC.